This TCR beta chain was retrieved from a study of cytomegalovirus exposure and HLA in healthy donors. Findings and caveats of the study: Versus the approximately 700-donor mean, an Asian-associated ancestry cluster reportedly showed fewer N-insertions in a later analysis. The study put 150 to 200 TCR beta chains on its list as cytomegalovirus-associated.

This CDR3 has 13 residues. The V gene's germline CDR1 is SEHNR and CDR2 FQNEAQ (reference sequence). PCR involved 60 Vbeta and 13 Jbeta primers. TCRdb's table, derived via immunoSEQ multiplex PCR, lists solely in-frame clones and lacks some. The table shows about 130,000 clones, with 60% to 85% occurring only once. Comment on this clone: Its antigen is as yet unknown. Mismatch with germline at one junction end may stem from a read error.

The sample was PBMCs. This sequence was found in a female donor in good health and CMV-seronegative. This chain uses TRBV7-9 with TRBJ2-5; tentatively, D is TRBD2 (6 bases). The CDR3 sequence: CSSSLRGQETQYF. The CDR3 DNA reads as TGTTCCAGCAGCCTTCGGGGGCAAGAGACCCAGTACTTC. The entire variable domain, with the rest obtained from reference TRBV7-9 and TRBJ2-5, is as follows: DTGVSQNPRHKITKRGQNVTFRCDPISEHNRLYWYRQTLGQGPEFLTYFQNEAQLEKSRLLSDRFSAERPKGSFSTLEIQRTEQGDSAMYLCSSSLRGQETQYFGPGTRLLVL.